The 14 T cell receptor beta chains in this list originate from one sample, sequenced in a study of regulatory T cells in long-lasting Graves disease. TCR beta libraries were built with iRepertoire HTBI primers and Arm-PCR of CDR3 regions. TCRdb recomputed calls from the multiplex PCR reads with MiXCR, one row per CDR3 protein. The sample contains about 620,000 distinct CDR3 sequences, 16% of which appear only once. Specified time point: newly diagnosed GD, antithyroid drugs for less than 3 months. RNA from PBMCs was the source of the TCR library. The data were also submitted as part of a second study, on T cells in Graves' hyperthyroidism and ophthalmopathy.

The source was peripheral blood mononuclear cells (PBMCs), collected at new diagnosis, from a patient treated with antithyroid drugs. These receptors were taken from a woman aged 25 to 39 with Graves disease.

This clonotype turned up a few times. The rearrangement uses TRBV5-6 and TRBJ2-3, with D uncertain. Deletions cut 3 bases from V and 2 bases from J, with 7 bases between. Germline CDR1 SGHDT, CDR2 YYEEEE. The CDR3 sequence is 13 residues long. CDR3 protein: CASSSYHTDTQYF. For the CDR3, the DNA is TGTGCCAGCAGCTCCTATCACACAGATACGCAGTATTTT.

The chain links TRBV27 to TRBJ1-1, with D perhaps matching TRBD1 (5 bases). The V end lost 3 bases, the J end lost 4 bases, and 9 bases lay between the germline ends. The germline gives CDR1 MNHEY, CDR2 SMNVEV (reference sequence). The CDR3 runs 13 residues. CDR3 residues: CASSFGGITEAFF. The CDR3 nucleotides read TGTGCCAGCAGTTTTGGGGGGATCACTGAAGCTTTCTTT.

The chain carries TRBV10-3 and TRBJ2-6; TRBD2 aligns across 8 bases. The CDR3 length is 15 residues. Germline CDR1 is ENHRY and CDR2 is SYGVKD. With V trimmed by 5 bases and J by 2 bases, 2 bases remained unmatched. DNA of the CDR3: TGTGCCATCAGTATAGCGGGGCCTGGGGCCAACGTCCTGACTTTC. Protein sequence: CAISIAGPGANVLTF.

In the case of this clonotype: One end of the junction varies from germline; a read error may be responsible. The genes are TRBV10-3 and TRBJ1-5; D is uncertain. This CDR3 has 12 residues. Germline CDR1 and CDR2: ENHRY and SYGVKD. This CDR3 is CTISEGNQPQHF. CDR3 DNA sequence: TGTACCATCAGTGAAGGGAATCAGCCCCAGCATTTT.

This clonotype was picked up many times. V gene TRBV28 combines with J gene TRBJ2-3; D ambiguous. V was trimmed by 6 bases and J by 0 bases, leaving 13 bases between them. Germline CDR1 is MDHEN and CDR2 is SYDVKM. CDR3 length: 15 residues. The CDR3 region has the DNA TGTGCCAGCAGCCCCGCTACCCGAAGCACAGATACGCAGTATTTT. Its translation is CASSPATRSTDTQYF.

Comments on this clonotype: A much larger clone is a single base away; this may be a read error. The chain combines TRBV18 with TRBJ1-1; no definite D call. Germline V lookup: CDR1 KGHSH, CDR2 LQKENI. The CDR3 spans 12 residues. The V and J ends lost 5 bases and 7 bases respectively, with 11 bases between them. CDR3 sequence reads: CASSARTDEAFF. The CDR3 nucleotides read TGTGCCAGCTCAGCCCGGACGGATGAAGCTTTCTTT. Filled out from reference TRBV18 and TRBJ1-1, the complete variable domain reads NAGVMQNPRHLVRRRGQEARLRCSPMKGHSHVYWYRQLPEEGLKFMVYLQKENIIDESGMPKERFSAEFPKEGPSILRIQQVVRGDSAAYFCASSARTDEAFFGQGTRLTVV.

There are many counts of this clonotype. The J gene is TRBJ1-2, the V gene TRBV6-2 or TRBV6-3, with 9 positions matching TRBD1. V shed 0 bases, J shed 8 bases, and the junction held 7 bases outside the gene matches. The CDR3 contains 15 residues. Germline V gene lookup returns CDR1 MNHEY and CDR2 SVGEGT. The CDR3 is CASSYSGTGKKGYTF. The CDR3 DNA sequence: TGTGCCAGCAGTTACTCCGGGACAGGGAAGAAGGGCTACACCTTC.

The sample holds many counts of this clonotype. The chain carries TRBV28 and TRBJ2-2; D might be TRBD1 or TRBD2, each matching 6 bases. This CDR3 comprises 11 residues. The germline V gene encodes CDR1 MDHEN and CDR2 SYDVKM. V lost 8 bases and J lost 6, with 7 bases in between. CDR3 loop: CASRGPGELFF. Written as DNA, the CDR3 is TGTGCCAGCCGGGGGCCCGGGGAGCTGTTTTTT.

This clonotype was seen more than once but under ten times. The chain combines TRBV29-1 with TRBJ1-2; D is undetermined. The CDR3 is made up of 8 amino acids. From germline, CDR1 is SQVTM and CDR2 ANQGSEA. V was trimmed by 4 bases and J by 7 bases, leaving 1 base between them. CDR3 loop: CSVAGYTF. The CDR3 DNA reads TGCAGCGTTGCTGGCTACACCTTC.

This chain uses TRBV3-1 with TRBJ2-1; 13 nucleotides line up with TRBD2. Germline V lookup: CDR1 LGHDT, CDR2 YNNKEL (reference sequence). The CDR3 has 17 amino acids. With V trimmed by 4 bases and J by 8 bases, 11 bases remained unmatched. CDR3 DNA sequence: TGTGCCAGCAGCCCCGAGCCGACTAGCGGGAGGTTCTATGAGCAGTTCTTC. This codes for CASSPEPTSGRFYEQFF.

The J gene is TRBJ2-5, the V gene TRBV3-1; maybe TRBD2 (5 bases). V lost 2 bases and J 2 bases, leaving 9 bases between the germline ends. Per the germline V gene, CDR1 is LGHDT and CDR2 is YNNKEL (reference sequence). CDR3 size: 14 residues. This chain's CDR3 is CASSQRSGQETQYF. For the CDR3, the DNA is TGTGCCAGCAGCCAACGGTCGGGACAAGAGACCCAGTACTTC.

The V call is TRBV2, the J call TRBJ2-5; TRBD2 agrees at 8 bases. This CDR3 comprises 16 residues. V was pared by 0 bases and J by 5 bases, with 8 bases of the junction left unmatched. Germline CDR1 and CDR2: SNHLY and FYNNEI. This CDR3 reads CASSEALSGRGETQYF. Written as DNA, the CDR3 is TGTGCCAGCAGTGAAGCCTTAAGCGGGAGAGGGGAGACCCAGTACTTC.

This clonotype was observed a handful of times. V gene TRBV10-3 combines with J gene TRBJ2-4; D is unclear. The length of the CDR3 is 14 residues. Germline V gene data show CDR1 as ENHRY and CDR2 as SYGVKD. The V end was cut by 0 bases, the J end by 5 bases, with 8 bases between. The chain's CDR3 is CAISESGTENIQYF. DNA for the CDR3: TGTGCCATCAGTGAGTCAGGCACCGAAAACATTCAGTACTTC.

J is TRBJ1-4 and V is TRBV4-2, with 10 nucleotides matching TRBD1. The V segment lost 5 bases and the J segment 6 bases; nucleotides outside the gene matches: 6. CDR1 is LGHNA and CDR2 is YNFKEQ in the germline V gene. CDR3 length: 15 residues. The CDR3 sequence: CASSESGTGDEKLFF. The CDR3 bases are TGTGCCAGCAGCGAATCCGGGACAGGGGATGAAAAACTGTTTTTT.